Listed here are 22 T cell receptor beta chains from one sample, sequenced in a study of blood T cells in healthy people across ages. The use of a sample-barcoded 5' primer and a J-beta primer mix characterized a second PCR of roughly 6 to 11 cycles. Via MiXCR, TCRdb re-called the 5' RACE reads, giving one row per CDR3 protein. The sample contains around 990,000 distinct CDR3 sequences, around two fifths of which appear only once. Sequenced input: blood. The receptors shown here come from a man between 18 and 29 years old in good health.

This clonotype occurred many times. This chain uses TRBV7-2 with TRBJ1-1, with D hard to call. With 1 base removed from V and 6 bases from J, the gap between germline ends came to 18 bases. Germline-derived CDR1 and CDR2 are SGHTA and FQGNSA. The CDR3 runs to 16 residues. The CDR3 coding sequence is TGTGCCAGCAGCTTAGTGGCTATTAGTGATATTGCTGAAGCTTTCTTT. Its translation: CASSLVAISDIAEAFF.

The CDR3 loop reads CASSSSNRGEQYF. Here the CDR3 DNA reads TGTGCCAGCAGTTCGTCTAACAGGGGCGAGCAGTACTTC. The V gene is TRBV27, the J gene TRBJ2-5; 7 bases fit TRBD1. The J call may be faulty, since TRBJ2-7 better matches the DNA end. Germline CDR1 is MNHEY and CDR2 is SMNVEV (reference sequence). The CDR3 runs 13 residues.

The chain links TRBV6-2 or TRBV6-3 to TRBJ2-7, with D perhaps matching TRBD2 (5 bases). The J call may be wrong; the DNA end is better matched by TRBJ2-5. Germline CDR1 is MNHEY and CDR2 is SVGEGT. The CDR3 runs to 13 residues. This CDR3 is CASSWRQRETQYF. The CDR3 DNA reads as TGTGCCAGCAGTTGGAGGCAGAGAGAGACCCAGTACTTC.

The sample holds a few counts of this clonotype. CDR3 in DNA: TGTGCCAGCAGCTTACCTGGTCCCGCGACGGGTGAGCAGTTCTTC. Translated, it gives CASSLPGPATGEQFF. The chain recombines TRBV7-9 with TRBJ2-1; D not certain. With 2 bases removed from V and 9 bases from J, the gap between germline ends came to 17 bases. The germline CDR1 and CDR2 sequences are SEHNR and FQNEAQ (reference sequence). CDR3 length: 15 amino acids.

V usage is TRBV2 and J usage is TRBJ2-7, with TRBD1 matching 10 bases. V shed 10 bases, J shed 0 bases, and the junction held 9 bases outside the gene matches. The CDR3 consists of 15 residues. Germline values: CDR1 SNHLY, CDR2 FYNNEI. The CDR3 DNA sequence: TGTGCCACCGACAAGGGGACAGGGGACTCCTACGAGCAGTACTTC. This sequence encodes CATDKGTGDSYEQYF. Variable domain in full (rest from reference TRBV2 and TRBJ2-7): EPEVTQTPSHQVTQMGQEVILRCVPISNHLYFYWYRQILGQKVEFLVSFYNNEISEKSEIFDDQFSVERPDGSNFTLKIRSTKLEDSAMYFCATDKGTGDSYEQYFGPGTRLTVT.

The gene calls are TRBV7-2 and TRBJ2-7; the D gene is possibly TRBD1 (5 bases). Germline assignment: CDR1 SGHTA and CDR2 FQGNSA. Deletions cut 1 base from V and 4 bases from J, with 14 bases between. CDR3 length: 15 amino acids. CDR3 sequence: CASSLGTGPPYEQYF. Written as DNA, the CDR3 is TGTGCCAGCAGCTTAGGCACAGGCCCACCTTACGAGCAGTACTTC.

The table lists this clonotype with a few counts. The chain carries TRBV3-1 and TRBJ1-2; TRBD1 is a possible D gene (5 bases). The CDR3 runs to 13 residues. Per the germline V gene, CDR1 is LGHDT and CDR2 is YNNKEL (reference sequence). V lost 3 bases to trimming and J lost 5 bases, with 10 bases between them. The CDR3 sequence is CASSHPTEYGYTF. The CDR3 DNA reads TGTGCCAGCAGCCACCCGACAGAGTATGGCTACACCTTC.

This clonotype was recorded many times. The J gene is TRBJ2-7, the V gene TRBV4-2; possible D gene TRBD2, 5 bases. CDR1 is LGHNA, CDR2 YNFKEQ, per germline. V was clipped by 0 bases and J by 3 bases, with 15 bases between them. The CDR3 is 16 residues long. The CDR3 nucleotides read TGTGCCAGCAGCCAAGATCTTGAGCTTCGGGGCTACGAGCAGTACTTC. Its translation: CASSQDLELRGYEQYF.

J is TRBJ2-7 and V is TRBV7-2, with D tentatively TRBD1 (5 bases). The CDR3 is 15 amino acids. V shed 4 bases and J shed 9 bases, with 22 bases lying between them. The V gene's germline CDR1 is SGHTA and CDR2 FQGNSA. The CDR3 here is CASSSYQGRIPGQYF. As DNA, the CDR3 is TGTGCCAGCAGCTCCTATCAGGGTAGGATCCCCGGGCAGTACTTC.

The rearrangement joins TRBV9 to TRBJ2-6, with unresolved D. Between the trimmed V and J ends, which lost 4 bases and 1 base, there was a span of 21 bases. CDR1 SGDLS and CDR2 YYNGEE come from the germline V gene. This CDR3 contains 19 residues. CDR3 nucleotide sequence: TGTGCCAGCAGCCATCCGAGTAGGAGCTGGTTTTCTGGGGCCAACGTCCTGACTTTC. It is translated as CASSHPSRSWFSGANVLTF. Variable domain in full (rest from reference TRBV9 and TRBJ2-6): DSGVTQTPKHLITATGQRVTLRCSPRSGDLSVYWYQQSLDQGLQFLIQYYNGEERAKGNILERFSAQQFPDLHSELNLSSLELGDSALYFCASSHPSRSWFSGANVLTFGAGSRLTVL.

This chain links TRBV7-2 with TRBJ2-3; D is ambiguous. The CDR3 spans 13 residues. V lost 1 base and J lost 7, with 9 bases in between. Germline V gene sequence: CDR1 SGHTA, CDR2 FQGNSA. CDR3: CASSLEVANTQYF. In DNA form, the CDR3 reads TGTGCCAGCAGCTTAGAGGTGGCTAATACGCAGTATTTT.

The CDR3 DNA sequence: TGTGCCAGTACTCCACTTGGGGCAGGGAACTATGGCTACACCTTC. This gives the protein CASTPLGAGNYGYTF. This chain connects TRBV19 to TRBJ1-2, with TRBD1 as a possible D gene (5 bases). CDR3 length: 15 residues. Germline V gene data show CDR1 as LNHDA and CDR2 as SQIVND (reference sequence). V was pared by 7 bases and J by 2 bases, with 17 bases between.

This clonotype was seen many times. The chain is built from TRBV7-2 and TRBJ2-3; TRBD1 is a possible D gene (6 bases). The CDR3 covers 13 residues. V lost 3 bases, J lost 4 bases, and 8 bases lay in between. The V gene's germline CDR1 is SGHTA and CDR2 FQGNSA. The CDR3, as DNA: TGTGCCAGCAGCTTGGGACAACCAGATACGCAGTATTTT. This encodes CASSLGQPDTQYF.

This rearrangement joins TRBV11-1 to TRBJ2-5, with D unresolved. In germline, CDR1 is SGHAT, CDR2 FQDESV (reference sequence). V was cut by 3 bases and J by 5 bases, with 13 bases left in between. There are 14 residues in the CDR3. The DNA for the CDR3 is TGTGCCAGCAGCTTGGGGAATAGGGTTGAGACCCAGTACTTC. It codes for CASSLGNRVETQYF.

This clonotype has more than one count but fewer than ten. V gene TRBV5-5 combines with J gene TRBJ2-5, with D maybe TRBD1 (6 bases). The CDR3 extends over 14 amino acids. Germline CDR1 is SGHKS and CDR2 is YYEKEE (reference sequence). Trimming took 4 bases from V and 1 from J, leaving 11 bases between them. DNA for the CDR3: TGTGCCAGCAGCATGATGGACAGCCAAGAGACCCAGTACTTC. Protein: CASSMMDSQETQYF.

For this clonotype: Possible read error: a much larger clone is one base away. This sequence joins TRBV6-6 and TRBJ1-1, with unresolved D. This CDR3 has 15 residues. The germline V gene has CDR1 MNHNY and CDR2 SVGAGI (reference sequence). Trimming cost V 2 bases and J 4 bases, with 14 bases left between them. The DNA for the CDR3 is TGTGCCAGCAGTTACAATAGAGTCTTGAGCACTGAAGCTTTCTTT. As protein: CASSYNRVLSTEAFF.

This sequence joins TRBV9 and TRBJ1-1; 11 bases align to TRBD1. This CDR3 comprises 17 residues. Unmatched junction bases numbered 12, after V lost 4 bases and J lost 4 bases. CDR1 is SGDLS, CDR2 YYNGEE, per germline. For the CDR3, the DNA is TGTGCCAGCAGCCCTACCGTGGACAGGGGGCGAGGCACTGAAGCTTTCTTT. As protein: CASSPTVDRGRGTEAFF.

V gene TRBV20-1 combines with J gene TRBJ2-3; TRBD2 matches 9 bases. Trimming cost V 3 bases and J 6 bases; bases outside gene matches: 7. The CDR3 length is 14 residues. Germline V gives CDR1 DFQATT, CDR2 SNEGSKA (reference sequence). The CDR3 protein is CSASGGGAADTQYF. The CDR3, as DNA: TGCAGTGCTAGCGGCGGGGGGGCAGCTGATACGCAGTATTTT.

The CDR3 DNA follows: TGCAGTGGAGCACGGGGGGCAATGAACACTGAAGCTTTCTTT. Translating it yields CSGARGAMNTEAFF. The chain joins TRBV20-1 to TRBJ1-1; tentatively, D is TRBD1 (6 bases). This CDR3 comprises 14 residues. Germline V CDR1 and CDR2: DFQATT, SNEGSKA (reference sequence). Trimming took off 7 bases at V and 0 bases at J, with 15 bases between the two ends.

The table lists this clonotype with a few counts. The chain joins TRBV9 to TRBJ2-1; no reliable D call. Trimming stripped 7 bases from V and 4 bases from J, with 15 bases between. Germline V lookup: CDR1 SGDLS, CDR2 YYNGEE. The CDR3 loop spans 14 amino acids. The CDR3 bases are TGTGCCAGCGGACCCGTACCTAGGTACAATGAGCAGTTCTTC. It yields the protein CASGPVPRYNEQFF.

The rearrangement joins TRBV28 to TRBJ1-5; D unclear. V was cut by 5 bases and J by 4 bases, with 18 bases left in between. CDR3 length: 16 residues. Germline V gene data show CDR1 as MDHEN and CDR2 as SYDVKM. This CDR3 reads CASSPWGGTENQPQHF. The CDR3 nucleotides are TGTGCCAGCAGTCCCTGGGGAGGAACGGAAAATCAGCCCCAGCATTTT. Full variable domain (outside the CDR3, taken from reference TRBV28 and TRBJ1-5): DVKVTQSSRYLVKRTGEKVFLECVQDMDHENMFWYRQDPGLGLRLIYFSYDVKMKEKGDIPEGYSVSREKKERFSLILESASTNQTSMYLCASSPWGGTENQPQHFGDGTRLSIL.

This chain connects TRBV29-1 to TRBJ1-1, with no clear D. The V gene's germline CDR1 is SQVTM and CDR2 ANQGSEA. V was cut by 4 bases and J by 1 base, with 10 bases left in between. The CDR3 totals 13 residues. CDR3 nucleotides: TGCAGCGTTGCACTACTGACGAACACTGAAGCTTTCTTT. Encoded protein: CSVALLTNTEAFF.